One and the same sample provided the 29 T cell receptor beta chains below, sequenced in a study of T-cell reconstitution after alpha-beta-depleted transplantation in children (dated by TCRdb to about 2016). Library creation used PCR. Instrument on record: Illumina HiSeq 2500. TCR library preparation used molecular barcoding, with unique molecular identifiers applied to normalize quantification of the TCRbeta repertoire. In TCRdb, the public reads were trimmed at Q25 with fastp and aligned with MiXCR, with productive beta chains retained. Rows with a matching CDR3 protein are joined into one entry that keeps the most common DNA and genes. In this sample the table shows around 580,000 distinct CDR3 sequences, more than 20% of which occur a single time. The ten largest clones add up to 13% to 15% of the sample. The treatment or condition label, read with the paper, signifies: allogeneic hematopoietic cell transplantation with graft depleted of TCRalphabeta T cells and CD19 B cells.

This material consisted of PBMCs, mostly from graft donor cells, taken 360 days after TCRalphabeta/CD19-depleted stem cell transplant. Receptor source: a boy in the first two years of life who had a stem cell transplant for acute myeloid leukemia, so the T cells may come from the graft donor.

The chain joins TRBV5-4 to TRBJ2-2; D is possibly TRBD2 (6 bases). CDR3 length equals 15 residues. V lost 2 bases and J lost 4, with 12 bases in between. Germline V gene lookup returns CDR1 SGHNT and CDR2 YYREEE (reference sequence). In DNA, the CDR3 is TGTGCCAGCAGCTTAGGCCGGGGGAGCACCGGGGAGCTGTTTTTT. This codes for CASSLGRGSTGELFF.

The V call is TRBV7-9, the J call TRBJ1-3; D possibly corresponds to TRBD1 (6 bases). CDR1 and CDR2 from the germline V gene are SEHNR and FQNEAQ (reference sequence). The CDR3 is 17 residues long. Trimming shortened V by 5 bases and J by 8 bases, and 25 bases separated the two germline ends. CDR3 DNA sequence: TGTGCCAGCAGCGTTTTCCGGGACACGGTGATGAAGGACACCATATATTTT. The encoded protein is CASSVFRDTVMKDTIYF.

This clonotype was seen only a few times. The chain carries TRBV12-3 or TRBV12-4 and TRBJ2-7; D gene ambiguous. There are 13 residues in the CDR3. V was trimmed by 8 bases and J by 3 bases, leaving 14 bases between them. The DNA of the CDR3 is TGTGCCAGCGTCCTCCGCCCAGGCTACGAGCAGTACTTC. Residues: CASVLRPGYEQYF.

J is TRBJ2-1 and V is TRBV2; D uncertain. The V gene lost 1 base and the J gene lost 4 bases, with 11 bases spanning the gap. CDR1 SNHLY and CDR2 FYNNEI come from the germline V gene. CDR3 length equals 15 residues. CDR3 residues: CASSEVVGKYNEQFF. The DNA of the CDR3 is TGTGCCAGCAGTGAAGTGGTAGGAAAGTACAATGAGCAGTTCTTC.

V is TRBV15 and J is TRBJ2-7; 9 positions agree with TRBD1. Germline-derived CDR1 and CDR2 are LNHNV and YYDKDF (reference sequence). J lost 3 bases, V lost 0 bases, and 0 bases had no gene match. CDR3 size: 14 residues. This chain's CDR3 is CATSREGQGYEQYF. CDR3 sequence (DNA): TGTGCCACCAGCAGAGAGGGACAGGGCTACGAGCAGTACTTC.

In this sample, this clonotype turned up a few times. The chain links TRBV10-3 to TRBJ2-5; D is perhaps TRBD1 or TRBD2 (5 bases each). CDR3 length equals 15 residues. V shed 7 bases and J shed 5 bases, with 20 bases lying between them. Germline CDR1 ENHRY, CDR2 SYGVKD. The CDR3 sequence is CAINGQGENKETQYF. CDR3 DNA: TGTGCCATCAATGGTCAAGGGGAGAACAAGGAGACCCAGTACTTC.

This chain links TRBV27 with TRBJ2-1; D remains ambiguous. Per germline, CDR1 MNHEY and CDR2 SMNVEV (reference sequence). The CDR3 has 15 residues. Trimming took 5 bases from V and 3 from J, leaving 14 bases between them. CDR3 residues: CASSPSPTGYNEQFF. For the CDR3, the DNA is TGTGCCAGCAGTCCGTCCCCCACGGGCTACAATGAGCAGTTCTTC.

The chain uses TRBV20-1 and TRBJ2-1; no clear D gene. CDR1 is DFQATT, CDR2 SNEGSKA, per germline (reference sequence). V lost 1 base and J 2 bases, leaving 9 bases between the germline ends. This CDR3 has 14 residues. The CDR3 spells CSARGEIAYNEQFF. The DNA of the CDR3 is TGCAGTGCTAGAGGAGAGATCGCCTACAATGAGCAGTTCTTC.

The CDR3 DNA reads as TGTGCCAGCAGCCCTAACACCGATCAGCCCCAGCATTTT. It encodes CASSPNTDQPQHF. The chain combines TRBV12-3 or TRBV12-4 with TRBJ1-5; D gene unclear. This CDR3 has 13 residues. V was shortened by 6 bases and J by 5 bases, with 11 bases between the two germline ends.

The rearrangement joins TRBV6-5 to TRBJ1-1; maybe TRBD1 (5 bases). Germline CDR1 reads MNHEY; CDR2 reads SVGAGI. V was trimmed by 4 bases and J by 11 bases, leaving 17 bases between them. The CDR3 is 13 amino acids. CDR3 sequence (DNA): TGTGCCAGCAGTTCTTTCGCAGGGAGGAATGCTTTCTTT. Translation gives CASSSFAGRNAFF.

CDR3 amino acids: CAWRFRGQGAHGYTF. CDR3 DNA: TGTGCCTGGAGGTTTAGAGGACAGGGGGCGCATGGCTACACCTTC. The chain links TRBV30 to TRBJ1-2; 11 positions agree with TRBD1. Germline V gene sequence: CDR1 GTSNPN, CDR2 SVGIG (reference sequence). The CDR3 runs to 15 residues. Trimming at V came to 3 bases and at J to 6 bases, leaving 9 bases not matched to a gene.

This chain links TRBV18 with TRBJ2-2; possibly TRBD1 for D (6 bases). The germline CDR1 and CDR2 sequences are KGHSH and LQKENI. V was shortened by 2 bases and J by 0 bases, with 7 bases between the two germline ends. The CDR3 is 15 residues long. This CDR3 is CASSPGGTNTGELFF. The DNA of the CDR3 is TGTGCCAGCTCACCAGGGGGCACGAACACCGGGGAGCTGTTTTTT.

This clonotype was seen a handful of times. The CDR3 is CSASSRTGSLWEQYV. The CDR3 nucleotides are TGCAGTGCTAGCTCGCGGACAGGGAGTCTTTGGGAGCAGTACGTC. The genes are TRBV20-1 and TRBJ2-7, with 8 bases matching TRBD1. Trimming at V came to 3 bases and at J to 7 bases, leaving 14 bases not matched to a gene. The CDR3 consists of 15 residues. Looked up from germline, CDR1 is DFQATT and CDR2 is SNEGSKA (reference sequence).

There are a few counts of this clonotype. The rearrangement uses TRBV12-3 or TRBV12-4 and TRBJ2-3; D gene ambiguous. The CDR3 loop spans 11 amino acids. Deletions cut 3 bases from V and 8 bases from J, with 6 bases between. The CDR3 protein is CASSLSFTQYF. The DNA of the CDR3 is TGTGCCAGCAGTTTGAGTTTTACGCAGTATTTT.

This clonotype was seen a few times. The J gene is TRBJ2-1, the V gene TRBV20-1, with D possibly being TRBD2 (6 bases). Germline CDR1 DFQATT, CDR2 SNEGSKA (reference sequence). This CDR3 contains 14 residues. The CDR3 DNA follows: TGCAGCGTACCCCGGGGGAGCTCCTACAATGAGCAGTTCTTC. Protein sequence: CSVPRGSSYNEQFF.

In this sample, this clonotype turned up once. This rearrangement joins TRBV3-1 to TRBJ2-7, with D tentatively TRBD2 (5 bases). Trimming cost V 0 bases and J 3 bases, with 12 bases left between them. The CDR3 runs 15 residues. The V gene's germline CDR1 is LGHDT and CDR2 YNNKEL (reference sequence). The CDR3 bases are TGTGCCAGCAGCCAAGAGGCCAACGAGGGCTACGAGCAGTACTTC. This encodes CASSQEANEGYEQYF.

This clonotype occurred a few times. V and J are TRBV7-2 and TRBJ1-2; weak D call: TRBD1 (6 bases). Deletions cut 3 bases from V and 2 bases from J, with 10 bases between. Germline V lookup: CDR1 SGHTA, CDR2 FQGNSA. This CDR3 has 14 residues. The CDR3 region is CASSLGAENYGYTF. DNA for the CDR3: TGTGCCAGCAGCTTGGGGGCGGAGAACTATGGCTACACCTTC.

About this clonotype itself: Sequence at one end of the junction differs from germline and may be a read error. The gene calls are TRBV4-1 and TRBJ2-3, with D maybe TRBD2 (6 bases). Looked up from germline, CDR1 is MGHRA and CDR2 is YSYEKL. The CDR3 runs to 14 residues. The CDR3 loop is CASSQEERLGGIDF. The CDR3 region has the DNA TGCGCCAGCAGCCAAGAGGAGCGACTAGGAGGAATCGATTTT.

The V gene is TRBV12-3 or TRBV12-4, the J gene TRBJ2-1, with D perhaps TRBD1 (6 bases). The CDR3 is made up of 15 amino acids. The V end was cut by 6 bases, the J end by 3 bases, with 15 bases between. The CDR3 protein is CASRKNREFYNEQFF. The CDR3 DNA reads as TGTGCCAGCAGGAAAAACAGGGAATTCTACAATGAGCAGTTCTTC.

This clonotype was seen more than once but under ten times. The chain uses TRBV7-9 and TRBJ2-7; D assignment may be TRBD1 or TRBD2 (5 bases each). Germline assignment: CDR1 SEHNR and CDR2 FQNEAQ (reference sequence). The germline V and J ends were trimmed by 8 bases and 7 bases, with 15 bases remaining between them. The CDR3 length is 12 residues. Written as DNA, the CDR3 is TGTGCCAGCGGGGGAGTGGCGGAGGAGCAGTACTTC. This codes for CASGGVAEEQYF. The entire variable domain, with the rest obtained from reference TRBV7-9 and TRBJ2-7, is as follows: DTGVSQNPRHKITKRGQNVTFRCDPISEHNRLYWYRQTLGQGPEFLTYFQNEAQLEKSRLLSDRFSAERPKGSFSTLEIQRTEQGDSAMYLCASGGVAEEQYFGPGTRLTVT.

In its sample, this clonotype was seen a few times. The chain links TRBV15 to TRBJ1-1; D may be TRBD1 (5 bases). Trimming left V 5 bases short and J 4 bases short, with 17 bases between. Germline lookup yields CDR1 LNHNV and CDR2 YYDKDF (reference sequence). CDR3 size: 15 residues. The CDR3 DNA follows: TGTGCCACCAGCGATGGGGCGGCAATGAGCACTGAAGCTTTCTTT. Translation gives CATSDGAAMSTEAFF.

J is TRBJ2-2 and V is TRBV7-6, with D unresolved. V dropped 4 bases and J dropped 4 bases, with 10 bases sitting between them. Germline V CDR1 and CDR2: SGHVS, FNYEAQ. The CDR3 runs 14 residues. The CDR3 loop reads CASSYSPATGELFF. The CDR3 bases are TGTGCCAGCAGCTACAGCCCGGCCACCGGGGAGCTGTTTTTT.

V usage is TRBV20-1 and J usage is TRBJ2-5; D is undetermined. The length of the CDR3 is 13 residues. CDR1 DFQATT and CDR2 SNEGSKA come from the germline V gene (reference sequence). V shed 0 bases and J shed 2 bases, with 7 bases lying between them. The CDR3 region is CSARDSGQETQYF. Written as DNA, the CDR3 is TGCAGTGCTAGAGATTCCGGACAAGAGACCCAGTACTTC.

The sample holds a few counts of this clonotype. The genes are TRBV3-1 and TRBJ2-1; the D gene could be TRBD1 or TRBD2 (7 bases each). Germline V gene sequence: CDR1 LGHDT, CDR2 YNNKEL (reference sequence). The ends were cut back, 0 bases at V and 3 bases at J, with 18 bases in the middle. This CDR3 is built from 18 residues. This CDR3 is CASSQDLGEGASYNEQFF. CDR3 nucleotide sequence: TGTGCCAGCAGCCAAGATCTAGGGGAGGGGGCGAGCTACAATGAGCAGTTCTTC.

The rearrangement uses TRBV5-5 and TRBJ2-1; 9 bases map to TRBD1. The CDR3 extends over 13 amino acids. The J segment lost 15 bases and the V segment lost 3 bases, leaving 10 bases of the junction unmatched. The germline V gene encodes CDR1 SGHKS and CDR2 YYEKEE (reference sequence). CDR3 residues: CASSSQPGQGGFF. In nucleotides, the CDR3 is TGTGCCAGCAGCTCTCAACCGGGACAGGGTGGGTTCTTC.

This clonotype was counted a few times. The rearrangement uses TRBV20-1 and TRBJ1-6, with a weak D call TRBD1 (6 bases). The germline gives CDR1 DFQATT, CDR2 SNEGSKA (reference sequence). Trimming removed 1 base at V and 7 bases at J, with 14 bases between. CDR3 length: 15 residues. The CDR3, as DNA: TGCAGTGCTAGAGTGGGGGCGTCGGCCAATTCACCCCTCCACTTT. This gives the protein CSARVGASANSPLHF.

The table lists this clonotype with a few counts. The J gene is TRBJ2-1, the V gene TRBV5-6; no clear D. Trimming stripped 4 bases from V and 0 bases from J, with 11 bases between. CDR3 length equals 15 residues. CDR1 is SGHDT, CDR2 YYEEEE, per germline. In DNA form, the CDR3 reads TGTGCCAGCAGCCCTATTTTTAGCTCCTACAATGAGCAGTTCTTC. Its translation: CASSPIFSSYNEQFF.

This clonotype was seen more than once but under ten times. J is TRBJ1-1 and V is TRBV7-3; the match to TRBD1 covers 7 bases. The junction had 11 bases not matched to a gene; V was cut back by 5 bases and J by 5 bases. The CDR3 has 15 amino acids. Germline values: CDR1 SGHTA, CDR2 FQGTGA. The CDR3 loop is CASSVEGARSTEAFF. Here the CDR3 DNA reads TGTGCCAGCAGCGTAGAGGGGGCGCGTAGTACTGAAGCTTTCTTT.

The genes are TRBV18 and TRBJ1-5; TRBD1 is a possible D gene (5 bases). V shed 3 bases and J shed 2 bases, with 17 bases lying between them. The CDR3 runs to 17 residues. Per germline, CDR1 KGHSH and CDR2 LQKENI. The CDR3 DNA reads as TGTGCCAGCTCACCTGCCGGGGGGGATCTGGGCAATCAGCCCCAGCATTTT. This codes for CASSPAGGDLGNQPQHF.